This T cell receptor beta chain originates from a study of prognosis after radiotherapy for stage I lung cancer. Study information: SBRT radiotherapy used 3 to 5 fractions and a biologically effective dose of at least 100 Gy. Among the patients, several developed distant metastases after radiotherapy at a median of around 7 months, and over 12 showed no significant progression.

About this clonotype itself: The antigen remains undetermined.

Approximately 6 milliliters of peripheral blood were drawn at each of two time points. Study results and limitations: Patients with metastases reportedly showed TRBV and TRBJ gene usage that differed from patients without metastases.

Amplification of TCR beta CDR3 from genomic DNA used two-round multiplex PCR. Primers specific to each TRBV and TRBJ gene drove first-round PCR. Using its own MiXCR run on the multiplex PCR reads, TCRdb lists one record per CDR3 protein. This table holds nearly 35,000 distinct CDR3 sequences, approximately 35% found once. The trim removed 4 bases at V and 5 bases at J, leaving 6 bases unmatched. The CDR3 has 15 residues. CDR1 is SGHAT and CDR2 is FQNNGV in the germline V gene. The starting material was PBMCs, obtained before or after stereotactic body radiation therapy (not recorded which). The rearrangement uses TRBV11-2 and TRBJ2-1; 9 nucleotides match TRBD2. This clonotype was sampled from a donor of 50 years or more with non-small cell lung cancer. The CDR3 DNA sequence: TGTGCCAGCAGCTATAGCGGGAGTCCCCACAATGAGCAGTTCTTC. Protein: CASSYSGSPHNEQFF.